Below, 10 T cell receptor beta chains from the same sample are listed, as sequenced in a study of cytomegalovirus exposure and HLA in healthy donors. Researchers ran the PCR with 60 Vbeta and 13 Jbeta primers. Generated by immunoSEQ multiplex PCR, the TCRdb table keeps only in-frame clones and is missing some. This sample contains 25,000 to 40,000 clones. Sequencing was done on a sample of PBMCs. The source of these receptors is a middle-aged woman in good health and CMV-seropositive.

The chain couples TRBV7-9 to TRBJ2-5, with 11 bases identical to TRBD1. Germline trimming cut 5 bases from V and 5 bases from J; bases unmatched to any gene: 16. Germline CDR1 reads SEHNR; CDR2 reads FQNEAQ (reference sequence). This CDR3 has 18 residues. CDR3 coding DNA: TGTGCCAGCAGCCCCGGGACAGGGGGGGTTATGGAAGCGGAGACCCAGTACTTC. Translating gives CASSPGTGGVMEAETQYF.

The V gene is TRBV29-1, the J gene TRBJ2-7; 7 positions agree with TRBD1. The trim removed 4 bases at V and 2 bases at J, leaving 5 bases unmatched. CDR3 length: 13 amino acids. CDR1 SQVTM and CDR2 ANQGSEA come from the germline V gene. The CDR3 spells CSVAIQGAYEQYF. DNA of the CDR3: TGCAGCGTTGCAATCCAGGGGGCCTACGAGCAGTACTTC.

The CDR3 loop is CASSLQGQEFEQYF. CDR3 nucleotide sequence: TGTGCCAGCAGCTTACAGGGACAGGAATTCGAGCAGTACTTC. The genes are TRBV7-9 and TRBJ2-7, with 8 bases identical to TRBD1. There are 14 residues in the CDR3. The germline V gene has CDR1 SEHNR and CDR2 FQNEAQ (reference sequence). The V gene end was trimmed by 2 bases and the J gene end by 6 bases; junction bases not matched to a gene: 6.

J is TRBJ2-3 and V is TRBV6-1; 16 bases are a match to TRBD2. The germline V gene has CDR1 MNHNS and CDR2 SASEGT. V lost 6 bases to trimming and J lost 3 bases; unmatched junction nucleotides: 12. CDR3 length: 19 amino acids. CDR3 loop: CASREHPGLAGGGTDTQYF. CDR3 nucleotides: TGTGCCAGCAGGGAACACCCGGGACTAGCGGGAGGGGGGACAGATACGCAGTATTTT.

This rearrangement joins TRBV15 to TRBJ1-2; 7 bases are shared with TRBD1. CDR3 length: 12 residues. J was trimmed by 8 bases and V by 4 bases; bases with no gene match: 4. CDR1 LNHNV and CDR2 YYDKDF come from the germline V gene (reference sequence). The CDR3 nucleotides read TGTGCCACCAGCATCAGGGGGGTCGGCTACACCTTC. This codes for CATSIRGVGYTF.

J is TRBJ2-7 and V is TRBV6-6; D is perhaps TRBD1 (5 bases). CDR3 size: 14 residues. Trimming removed 2 bases at V and 6 bases at J, with 14 bases between. Germline CDR1 reads MNHNY; CDR2 reads SVGAGI (reference sequence). CDR3 nucleotides: TGTGCCAGCAGTTACGCCCAGGGAAGGGGCGAGCAGTACTTC. It translates to CASSYAQGRGEQYF.

J is TRBJ2-1 and V is TRBV13, with 7 bases matching TRBD2. Germline CDR1 and CDR2: PRHDT and FYEKMQ (reference sequence). The CDR3 sequence is 15 residues long. The J segment lost 7 bases and the V segment lost 5 bases, leaving 11 bases of the junction unmatched. Written as DNA, the CDR3 is TGTGCCAGCAGCCCCTTGGGGGAGGGAGGGAATGAGCAGTTCTTC. Amino acid sequence: CASSPLGEGGNEQFF.

This chain links TRBV4-1 with TRBJ1-5; possibly TRBD1 for D (5 bases). V lost 1 base and J lost 7, with 17 bases in between. The CDR3 loop spans 16 amino acids. Germline lookup yields CDR1 MGHRA and CDR2 YSYEKL. The CDR3 DNA sequence: TGCGCCAGCAGCCAAGTCATCTCCGGGACTCCACAGCCCCAGCATTTT. Its translation: CASSQVISGTPQPQHF.

The V gene is TRBV18, the J gene TRBJ2-7; 7 positions match TRBD1. With 2 bases clipped from V and 3 bases from J, the junction kept 1 base outside the gene matches. The V gene's germline CDR1 is KGHSH and CDR2 LQKENI. The CDR3 contains 13 residues. The CDR3 sequence: CASSPAGGYEQYF. Here the CDR3 DNA reads TGTGCCAGCTCACCAGCAGGGGGCTACGAGCAGTACTTC.

This chain connects TRBV6-5 to TRBJ2-2, with D possibly TRBD1 on 6 matching bases. Germline values: CDR1 MNHEY, CDR2 SVGAGI. Trimming removed 5 bases at V and 6 bases at J, with 16 bases between. The CDR3 is 15 amino acids. CDR3: CASSNTGLGAGELFF. For the CDR3, the DNA is TGTGCCAGCAGTAACACAGGGCTGGGCGCCGGGGAGCTGTTTTTT.